These 26 T cell receptor beta chains share one sample of origin, sequenced in a study of cytomegalovirus exposure and HLA in healthy donors. Libraries were prepared by immunoSEQ multiplex PCR; TCRdb keeps only in-frame clonotypes and omits some of them. The table shows about 140,000 clones, with approximately 88% occurring only once. The specimen sequenced was PBMCs. All receptors derive from a man aged 18 to 30 in good health and CMV-seropositive.

The count of this clone is one. V usage is TRBV5-1 and J usage is TRBJ1-1; 9 bases agree with TRBD1. CDR1 and CDR2 from the germline V gene are SGHRS and YFSETQ. The CDR3 totals 16 residues. V lost 0 bases and J lost 1; bases outside the gene matches: 4. The CDR3 loop reads CASSLATGGKNTEAFF. The CDR3 DNA is TGCGCCAGCAGCTTGGCGACAGGGGGGAAGAACACTGAAGCTTTCTTT.

The chain couples TRBV5-1 to TRBJ2-5; TRBD2 matches at 13 bases. V was pared by 4 bases and J by 5 bases, with 8 bases of the junction left unmatched. The CDR3 has 16 residues. The germline V gene encodes CDR1 SGHRS and CDR2 YFSETQ. CDR3 in DNA: TGCGCCAGCAGCCCCGGGACTAGCGGGACGGCGGAGACCCAGTACTTC. This gives the protein CASSPGTSGTAETQYF.

The V call is TRBV4-1, the J call TRBJ1-5; D gene uncertain. Germline assignment: CDR1 MGHRA and CDR2 YSYEKL. This CDR3 region has 17 residues. Between the trimmed V and J ends, which lost 2 bases and 2 bases, there was a span of 16 bases. The CDR3 DNA reads as TGCGCCAGCAGCCAACCGATGGGTCATGAGGGCAATCAGCCCCAGCATTTT. It is translated as CASSQPMGHEGNQPQHF.

The V and J genes are TRBV6-6 and TRBJ2-1; 8 bases agree with TRBD1. The CDR3 spans 13 residues. Germline CDR1 reads MNHNY; CDR2 reads SVGAGI (reference sequence). The ends lost 5 bases at V and 10 bases at J; junction bases unmatched: 7. CDR3 coding DNA: TGTGCCAGCAGTAGACAGGGGACAAGGGAGCAGTTCTTC. It codes for CASSRQGTREQFF.

The CDR3 DNA sequence: TGTGCCAGCAGTTTTCGGAGGGAGCGCACCGGGGAGCTGTTTTTT. This gives the protein CASSFRRERTGELFF. The chain has TRBV27 and TRBJ2-2, with D possibly matching TRBD2 (6 bases). Germline assignment: CDR1 MNHEY and CDR2 SMNVEV (reference sequence). With 3 bases removed from V and 4 bases from J, the gap between germline ends came to 12 bases. The CDR3 consists of 15 residues.

Notes on this clone: At the DNA level, this CDR3 is encoded by other sequences in the same sample as well. J is TRBJ1-6 and V is TRBV5-4; perhaps TRBD1 as D (6 bases). CDR1 and CDR2 (germline): SGHNT, YYREEE (reference sequence). The CDR3 is made up of 14 amino acids. V lost 0 bases and J 5 bases, leaving 6 bases between the germline ends. The CDR3 nucleotides read TGTGCCAGCAGCTTGGGACAGGATAATTCACCCCTCCACTTT. Amino acid sequence: CASSLGQDNSPLHF.

This clone was observed a few times. CDR3 DNA: TGTGCCAGCACCGGACAGTTTAGCAATCAGCCCCAGCATTTT. It specifies CASTGQFSNQPQHF. This chain connects TRBV18 to TRBJ1-5; possibly TRBD1 for D (6 bases). Trimming removed 8 bases at V and 0 bases at J, with 11 bases between. The CDR3 contains 14 residues. The V gene's germline CDR1 is KGHSH and CDR2 LQKENI.

The chain has TRBV4-1 and TRBJ1-4; tentative D call: TRBD1 (5 bases). Germline CDR1 reads MGHRA; CDR2 reads YSYEKL. This CDR3 has 17 residues. V lost 5 bases and J lost 3, with 19 bases in between. The chain's CDR3 is CASSGGDQWAANEKLFF. Written as DNA, the CDR3 is TGCGCCAGCAGCGGCGGGGACCAATGGGCGGCTAATGAAAAACTGTTTTTT.

With regard to this clone: This CDR3 is also generated by other DNA sequences in the sample. This chain links TRBV5-4 with TRBJ2-2, with D perhaps matching TRBD1 (5 bases). Germline V gene lookup returns CDR1 SGHNT and CDR2 YYREEE (reference sequence). Trimming left V 0 bases short and J 2 bases short, with 8 bases between. The CDR3 is made up of 15 amino acids. DNA for the CDR3: TGTGCCAGCAGCTTGGGGGGCTCAAACACCGGGGAGCTGTTTTTT. It yields the protein CASSLGGSNTGELFF.

This sequence joins TRBV29-1 and TRBJ1-2; 9 bases align to TRBD1. The CDR3 length is 13 residues. Trimming cost V 7 bases and J 3 bases; bases outside gene matches: 6. Germline assignment: CDR1 SQVTM and CDR2 ANQGSEA. CDR3 in amino acids: CSAKGQGDYGYTF. The CDR3 nucleotides read TGCAGCGCCAAGGGACAGGGTGACTATGGCTACACCTTC.

The chain couples TRBV7-9 to TRBJ1-2, with D perhaps matching TRBD1 (6 bases). V was cut by 4 bases and J by 4 bases, with 16 bases left in between. Germline V gene lookup returns CDR1 SEHNR and CDR2 FQNEAQ (reference sequence). CDR3 length: 15 residues. The CDR3 DNA sequence: TGTGCCAGCAGCTACCGGGACACCTCTGGCTATGGCTACACCTTC. Protein product: CASSYRDTSGYGYTF.

V usage is TRBV11-3 and J usage is TRBJ2-2; the D gene is possibly TRBD2 (7 bases). Germline V lookup: CDR1 SGHNT, CDR2 YENEEA. The CDR3 has 17 amino acids. V was trimmed by 0 bases and J by 3 bases, leaving 14 bases between them. The CDR3 loop reads CASSLDGGRGDTGELFF. The CDR3 nucleotides read TGTGCCAGCAGCTTAGACGGGGGGCGCGGGGACACCGGGGAGCTGTTTTTT.

V gene TRBV4-1 combines with J gene TRBJ2-7; 13 nucleotides line up with TRBD2. CDR1 is MGHRA and CDR2 is YSYEKL in the germline V gene. Trimming took 4 bases from V and 4 from J; bases not matched to a gene: 7. CDR3 size: 16 residues. CDR3: CASSRGLAGVRYEQYF. The CDR3 DNA sequence: TGCGCCAGCAGCCGAGGACTAGCGGGAGTCAGGTACGAGCAGTACTTC.

V gene TRBV5-4 combines with J gene TRBJ1-1; D remains ambiguous. Germline CDR1 SGHNT, CDR2 YYREEE (reference sequence). V was clipped by 4 bases and J by 9 bases, with 10 bases between them. This CDR3 is built from 11 residues. For the CDR3, the DNA is TGTGCCAGCAGCGTGGACGGGAAAGCTTTCTTT. This translates into CASSVDGKAFF. The whole variable domain, remainder taken from reference TRBV5-4 and TRBJ1-1, is ETGVTQSPTHLIKTRGQQVTLRCSSQSGHNTVSWYQQALGQGPQFIFQYYREEENGRGNFPPRFSGLQFPNYSSELNVNALELDDSALYLCASSVDGKAFFGQGTRLTVV.

This clone was detected only a few times. The rearrangement joins TRBV13 to TRBJ1-2, with TRBD1 matching 7 bases. The CDR3 length is 15 residues. J was trimmed by 5 bases and V by 3 bases; bases with no gene match: 9. Germline V gene data show CDR1 as PRHDT and CDR2 as FYEKMQ (reference sequence). CDR3 sequence: CASSFLLTGPYGYTF. The CDR3, as DNA: TGTGCCAGCAGCTTTCTACTGACAGGGCCATATGGCTACACCTTC.

The chain has TRBV27 and TRBJ2-1, with D maybe TRBD2 (6 bases). Trimming took 3 bases from V and 8 from J, leaving 11 bases between them. Germline CDR1 reads MNHEY; CDR2 reads SMNVEV (reference sequence). The CDR3 consists of 13 residues. The CDR3 region has the DNA TGTGCCAGCAGTTTCTCGGAGGGCTATGAGCAGTTCTTC. This translates into CASSFSEGYEQFF.

This rearrangement joins TRBV5-1 to TRBJ1-2; D might be TRBD1 (6 bases). Trimming took off 4 bases at V and 2 bases at J, with 12 bases between the two ends. This CDR3 has 14 amino acids. Germline V gene lookup returns CDR1 SGHRS and CDR2 YFSETQ. The CDR3 sequence is CASSPGGGNYGYTF. CDR3 DNA sequence: TGCGCCAGCAGCCCGGGAGGGGGAAACTATGGCTACACCTTC.

The chain combines TRBV27 with TRBJ1-1; D unresolved. The CDR3 loop spans 15 amino acids. V lost 1 base and J 6 bases, leaving 15 bases between the germline ends. Germline V gene lookup returns CDR1 MNHEY and CDR2 SMNVEV (reference sequence). Written as DNA, the CDR3 is TGTGCCAGCAGTTTATTCCCGACCTCGGGAGCTGAAGCTTTCTTT. This translates into CASSLFPTSGAEAFF.

The J gene is TRBJ1-5, the V gene TRBV11-2; 7 bases are a match to TRBD1. The germline gives CDR1 SGHAT, CDR2 FQNNGV. Germline trimming cut 4 bases from V and 2 bases from J; bases unmatched to any gene: 2. This CDR3 contains 14 residues. CDR3 coding DNA: TGTGCCAGCAGCTACGGACAGGGCAATCAGCCCCAGCATTTT. Translation gives CASSYGQGNQPQHF.

This clone was observed a few times. This chain links TRBV6-4 with TRBJ2-1; possible D gene TRBD2, 6 bases. The CDR3 has 14 amino acids. CDR1 and CDR2 from the germline V gene are MRHNA and SNTAGT. Between the trimmed V and J ends, which lost 4 bases and 4 bases, there was a span of 11 bases. The DNA for the CDR3 is TGTGCCAGCAGTGCGTTAGCGGATTACAATGAGCAGTTCTTC. Its protein product is CASSALADYNEQFF.

The genes are TRBV5-1 and TRBJ2-1; 12 nucleotides line up with TRBD2. Germline V gene data show CDR1 as SGHRS and CDR2 as YFSETQ. V was clipped by 1 base and J by 3 bases; unmatched bases: 2. The CDR3 sequence is 16 residues long. The CDR3 protein is CASSLTSGGLYNEQFF. Written as DNA, the CDR3 is TGCGCCAGCAGCTTGACTAGCGGGGGGCTCTACAATGAGCAGTTCTTC.

The gene calls are TRBV19 and TRBJ2-7; 10 bases align to TRBD1. CDR1 is LNHDA and CDR2 is SQIVND in the germline V gene (reference sequence). The V segment lost 7 bases and the J segment 5 bases; nucleotides outside the gene matches: 5. The CDR3 is 13 residues long. The CDR3 nucleotides read TGTGCCAGTACCGGGACAGGGGTCCACGAGCAGTACTTC. The encoded protein is CASTGTGVHEQYF.

V and J are TRBV5-1 and TRBJ1-1; 10 positions match TRBD1. Germline assignment: CDR1 SGHRS and CDR2 YFSETQ. The CDR3 loop spans 12 amino acids. V lost 4 bases, J lost 12 bases, and 6 bases stayed unmatched. The CDR3 DNA reads as TGCGCCAGCAGCCAGGACAGGGGGATAACTTTCTTT. It translates to CASSQDRGITFF.

The rearrangement joins TRBV28 to TRBJ2-3; TRBD1 aligns across 7 bases. The trim removed 5 bases at V and 4 bases at J, leaving 3 bases unmatched. Germline-derived CDR1 and CDR2 are MDHEN and SYDVKM. This CDR3 is 13 amino acids long. CDR3 residues: CASSAQGADTQYF. The CDR3, as DNA: TGTGCCAGCAGTGCCCAGGGGGCAGATACGCAGTATTTT.

This chain joins TRBV10-3 and TRBJ2-1; 10 nucleotides agree with TRBD2. This CDR3 is built from 13 residues. V lost 9 bases to trimming and J lost 7 bases; unmatched junction nucleotides: 6. Germline-derived CDR1 and CDR2 are ENHRY and SYGVKD. CDR3 nucleotide sequence: TGTGCCATTTCACTAGCGGGGATGAATGAGCAGTTCTTC. Translated: CAISLAGMNEQFF.

This clone appeared a few times. The rearrangement joins TRBV27 to TRBJ1-5, with D possibly matching TRBD1 (6 bases). V shed 6 bases and J shed 9 bases, with 15 bases lying between them. The CDR3 totals 13 residues. The germline V gene encodes CDR1 MNHEY and CDR2 SMNVEV (reference sequence). CDR3 DNA: TGTGCCAGCAGCTTACAGGGATTGAGGCCCCAGCATTTT. It encodes CASSLQGLRPQHF.